Presented here are 18 T cell receptor beta chains from one specimen sequenced in a study of circulating CD8 cells and anti-PD-1 response in melanoma. TCR libraries were prepared from 15 ng of total RNA with the QIAseq Immune Repertoire TCR panel. A single record per CDR3 protein comes from TCRdb applying MiXCR to the reads. Among over a thousand distinct CDR3 sequences listed, roughly 7.1% were seen once. Sorting of live CD3+CD8+TCRalphabeta+ cells by PD-1 and/or TIGIT gave four subsets. The sample here was CD8+ T cells from PBMCs, taken at baseline or after one month of anti-PD-1 therapy (not recorded which). The receptors were gathered from a human donor with melanoma.

Only a few counts were recorded for this clonotype. The chain uses TRBV5-6 and TRBJ2-7; D may be TRBD1 (6 bases). This CDR3 has 14 amino acids. Germline values: CDR1 SGHDT, CDR2 YYEEEE. V gave up 0 bases and J gave up 2 bases, with 9 bases separating them. The CDR3 region has the DNA TGTGCCAGCAGCTTGGGAGGGGGAACCTACGAGCAGTACTTC. Its protein is CASSLGGGTYEQYF.

As for this clonotype: A read error may be the cause here, since a much bigger clone is one base away. The chain recombines TRBV2 with TRBJ1-2; no clear D gene. The CDR3 length is 11 residues. Germline CDR1 reads SNHLY; CDR2 reads FYNNEI. This chain's CDR3 is CVSSGGPLYTF. The CDR3 bases are TGTGTCAGCAGTGGAGGGCCCCTCTACACCTTC.

This clonotype is categorized as medium-sized. The chain uses TRBV20-1 and TRBJ2-7, with unresolved D. The CDR3 has 14 residues. Trimming removed 2 bases from V and 3 bases from J, with 14 bases in between. From germline, CDR1 is DFQATT and CDR2 SNEGSKA (reference sequence). The CDR3: CSARFAGANYEQYF. The CDR3 DNA sequence: TGCAGTGCTAGATTCGCAGGTGCTAACTACGAGCAGTACTTC.

By share, this clonotype counts as medium-sized. The V call is TRBV4-1, the J call TRBJ2-7, with D maybe TRBD2 (5 bases). CDR3 length: 14 residues. Germline V gene lookup returns CDR1 MGHRA and CDR2 YSYEKL. Trimming took 1 base from V and 4 from J, leaving 11 bases between them. The CDR3, as DNA: TGCGCCAGCAGCCAAGCCCCCGGGGTTTACGAGCAGTACTTC. It translates to CASSQAPGVYEQYF.

By proportion, this clonotype is medium-sized (0.01 to 0.1%). This chain links TRBV19 with TRBJ2-1; D gene ambiguous. This CDR3 has 14 residues. Looked up from germline, CDR1 is LNHDA and CDR2 is SQIVND (reference sequence). Trimming left V 4 bases short and J 0 bases short, with 7 bases between. The CDR3 is CASSSKVSYNEQFF. The CDR3 bases are TGTGCCAGTAGTAGCAAGGTCTCCTACAATGAGCAGTTCTTC.

By share, this clonotype ranks as large (0.1 to 1%). This chain uses TRBV24-1 with TRBJ2-2; no firm D call. The CDR3 sequence is 14 residues long. Germline CDR1 KGHDR, CDR2 SFDVKD. V was clipped by 1 base and J by 6 bases, with 8 bases between them. The chain's CDR3 is CATSDFPYAGELFF. CDR3 DNA: TGTGCCACCAGTGATTTCCCATATGCCGGGGAGCTGTTTTTT.

By frequency in the sample, this clonotype is medium-sized. The J gene is TRBJ2-7, the V gene TRBV19, with 7 positions matching TRBD1. Germline loops: CDR1 LNHDA, CDR2 SQIVND (reference sequence). The CDR3 is 13 residues long. V shed 5 bases, J shed 4 bases, and the junction held 5 bases outside the gene matches. The CDR3 is CASSPGQWYEQYF. The CDR3 region has the DNA TGTGCCAGTAGTCCGGGACAGTGGTACGAGCAGTACTTC.

This clonotype is medium-sized in the sample. J is TRBJ2-7 and V is TRBV28; possibly TRBD2 for D (5 bases). V lost 6 bases and J 6 bases, leaving 21 bases between the germline ends. CDR1 is MDHEN, CDR2 SYDVKM, per germline. This CDR3 spans 15 amino acids. The CDR3 sequence is CASSRRAPDPCEQYF. Here the CDR3 DNA reads TGTGCCAGCAGCCGGCGGGCCCCCGACCCTTGCGAGCAGTACTTC.

This clonotype appeared a few times. A much more abundant neighbour one base away suggests this may be a read error. The chain is built from TRBV29-1 and TRBJ2-7, with 8 positions matching TRBD1. Germline V gene sequence: CDR1 SQVTM, CDR2 ANQGSEA. This CDR3 comprises 15 residues. Losses at the gene ends were 3 bases for V and 1 base for J; bases not matched to a gene: 8. The DNA for the CDR3 is TGCAGCGTTGAGAATGGCCGGGACAGGTCCTACGAGCAGTACTTC. Its protein is CSVENGRDRSYEQYF.

This clonotype is medium-sized (0.01 to 0.1%) within its sample. The J gene is TRBJ1-2, the V gene TRBV13, with D tentatively TRBD1 (6 bases). V lost 5 bases to trimming and J lost 7 bases, with 17 bases between them. Germline loops: CDR1 PRHDT, CDR2 FYEKMQ (reference sequence). The CDR3 consists of 14 residues. This CDR3 reads CASSPGGQLLGYTF. CDR3 DNA sequence: TGTGCCAGCAGCCCTGGGGGCCAGTTACTTGGCTACACCTTC.

This clonotype is classed as medium-sized. The chain is built from TRBV20-1 and TRBJ1-1; the D is unclear. Per the germline V gene, CDR1 is DFQATT and CDR2 is SNEGSKA (reference sequence). The CDR3 has 13 residues. V lost 4 bases, J lost 0 bases, and 9 bases lay in between. The CDR3 here is CSANDLLNTEAFF. Written as DNA, the CDR3 is TGCAGTGCTAACGACCTTCTGAACACTGAAGCTTTCTTT.

By sample share, this clonotype is medium-sized. V is TRBV28 and J is TRBJ2-7; D is ambiguous. This CDR3 spans 14 amino acids. Germline V gene lookup returns CDR1 MDHEN and CDR2 SYDVKM. Trimming removed 3 bases at V and 0 bases at J, with 9 bases between. The CDR3 DNA reads TGTGCCAGCAGTTTGACGAAGGGCTCCTACGAGCAGTACTTC. This encodes CASSLTKGSYEQYF.

Judged by abundance, this clonotype is medium-sized (0.01 to 0.1%). The chain couples TRBV12-3 or TRBV12-4 to TRBJ2-2; unclear D gene. CDR3 length: 14 residues. V was clipped by 5 bases and J by 4 bases, with 11 bases between them. The CDR3 protein is CASSPSDPTGELFF. In DNA, the CDR3 is TGTGCCAGCAGTCCGTCGGACCCCACCGGGGAGCTGTTTTTT.

This clonotype ranks as medium-sized (0.01 to 0.1%). This chain joins TRBV20-1 and TRBJ2-7; a weak D match, TRBD1 (6 bases). This CDR3 has 15 residues. The V gene's germline CDR1 is DFQATT and CDR2 SNEGSKA (reference sequence). The CDR3 here is CRALTYRDRRYEQYF. CDR3 DNA: TGCAGAGCCCTAACCTACCGAGACAGGCGCTACGAGCAGTACTTC.

Within the sample, this clonotype is medium-sized. The chain carries TRBV7-3 and TRBJ2-3; the match to TRBD1 covers 8 bases. The CDR3 has 15 residues. Germline values: CDR1 SGHTA, CDR2 FQGTGA. The trim removed 4 bases at V and 5 bases at J, leaving 8 bases unmatched. This CDR3 reads CASSSGGARGDTQYF. Written as DNA, the CDR3 is TGTGCCAGCAGCTCAGGGGGCGCGCGAGGAGATACGCAGTATTTT. Full variable domain (outside the CDR3, taken from reference TRBV7-3 and TRBJ2-3): GAGVSQTPSNKVTEKGKYVELRCDPISGHTALYWYRQSLGQGPEFLIYFQGTGAADDSGLPNDRFFAVRPEGSVSTLKIQRTERGDSAVYLCASSSGGARGDTQYFGPGTRLTVL.

Judged by abundance, this clonotype is large (0.1 to 1%). The chain joins TRBV27 to TRBJ1-6, with a possible D match to TRBD1 (5 bases). In germline, CDR1 is MNHEY, CDR2 SMNVEV (reference sequence). This CDR3 region has 14 residues. V gave up 5 bases and J gave up 9 bases, with 14 bases separating them. The CDR3 loop is CASSPGTWGSPLHF. DNA for the CDR3: TGTGCCAGCAGTCCCGGGACGTGGGGTTCACCCCTCCACTTT.

This clonotype is labeled large (0.1 to 1%). The rearrangement joins TRBV7-9 to TRBJ1-1; no reliable D call. The CDR3 length is 14 residues. V gave up 4 bases and J gave up 1 base, with 10 bases separating them. Germline CDR1 is SEHNR and CDR2 is FQNEAQ (reference sequence). As DNA, the CDR3 is TGTGCCAGCAGCTGGAGCCCTTCGAACACTGAAGCTTTCTTT. Translated: CASSWSPSNTEAFF. Using reference TRBV7-9 and TRBJ1-1 for the parts outside the CDR3, the full variable domain is DTGVSQNPRHKITKRGQNVTFRCDPISEHNRLYWYRQTLGQGPEFLTYFQNEAQLEKSRLLSDRFSAERPKGSFSTLEIQRTEQGDSAMYLCASSWSPSNTEAFFGQGTRLTVV.

This clonotype is medium-sized (0.01 to 0.1%) in the sample. The chain joins TRBV19 to TRBJ2-7, with TRBD1 identical over 9 bases. CDR1 is LNHDA, CDR2 SQIVND, per germline (reference sequence). Trimming took 5 bases from V and 2 from J; bases not matched to a gene: 4. The CDR3 extends over 14 amino acids. CDR3 sequence: CASSSGTGPYEQYF. CDR3 DNA: TGTGCCAGTAGTTCCGGGACAGGGCCCTACGAGCAGTACTTC.